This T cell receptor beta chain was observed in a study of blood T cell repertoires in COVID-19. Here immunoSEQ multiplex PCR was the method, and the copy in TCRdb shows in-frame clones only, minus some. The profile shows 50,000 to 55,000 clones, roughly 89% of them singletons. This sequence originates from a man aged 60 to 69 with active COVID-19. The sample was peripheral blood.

CDR3: CATSRDGTSGRVNEQFF. The CDR3 DNA is TGTGCCACCAGCAGAGATGGGACTAGCGGGAGGGTTAATGAGCAGTTCTTC. The chain joins TRBV15 to TRBJ2-1, with 16 bases fitting TRBD2. The CDR3 covers 17 residues. Losses at the gene ends were 0 bases for V and 7 bases for J; bases not matched to a gene: 3. Germline values: CDR1 LNHNV, CDR2 YYDKDF (reference sequence).